The 25 T cell receptor beta chains reported below all come from one sample, sequenced in a study of graft-versus-host responses after intestinal transplantation. The antigens for these receptors are not known. Assay: immunoSEQ multiplex PCR; the TCRdb copy retains only in-frame clones and omits some. Of about 99,000 clones detected, roughly 87% appear once; the ten largest clones hold more than 0.8%. The specimen was unstimulated CD4+ T cells sorted from spleen or lymph node cells, collected before intestinal transplant. The receptors come from a human donor who received an intestinal transplant.

The chain has TRBV5-1 and TRBJ2-5; 7 bases agree with TRBD2. The CDR3 loop spans 16 amino acids. V shed 0 bases and J 5 bases; nucleotides not matched to a gene: 10. Germline V gives CDR1 SGHRS, CDR2 YFSETQ. As DNA, the CDR3 is TGCGCCAGCAGCTTGGCCGTCGGTACTAGCGCTGAGACCCAGTACTTC. This sequence encodes CASSLAVGTSAETQYF.

The chain links TRBV27 to TRBJ2-7; 13 bases line up with TRBD2. The CDR3 has 14 amino acids. CDR1 is MNHEY and CDR2 is SMNVEV in the germline V gene (reference sequence). With V trimmed by 6 bases and J by 4 bases, 3 bases remained unmatched. DNA of the CDR3: TGTGCCAGCAGCCGACTAGCGGGAGGTTACGAGCAGTACTTC. It is translated as CASSRLAGGYEQYF.

This clone was detected once. The V and J genes are TRBV6-1 and TRBJ2-2; D is perhaps TRBD1 or TRBD2 (6 bases each). The germline gives CDR1 MNHNS, CDR2 SASEGT. The V and J ends lost 7 bases and 0 bases respectively, with 12 bases between them. The CDR3 has 15 residues. Written as DNA, the CDR3 is TGTGCCAGCATCGACGGGGGCGCGAACACCGGGGAGCTGTTTTTT. The encoded protein is CASIDGGANTGELFF.

This clone was seen just once. The chain uses TRBV7-6 and TRBJ2-1, with D possibly TRBD1 on 6 matching bases. V lost 5 bases, J lost 4 bases, and 18 bases lay in between. Looked up from germline, CDR1 is SGHVS and CDR2 is FNYEAQ. The CDR3 consists of 16 residues. CDR3 DNA sequence: TGTGCCAGCAGCCACACCCAGGGGACCCCTTACAATGAGCAGTTCTTC. This gives the protein CASSHTQGTPYNEQFF.

The V call is TRBV5-4, the J call TRBJ1-2, with D hard to call. Germline V gene lookup returns CDR1 SGHNT and CDR2 YYREEE (reference sequence). V was cut by 2 bases and J by 8 bases, with 13 bases left in between. The CDR3 loop spans 13 amino acids. The CDR3 sequence: CASSFLGIEGYTF. CDR3 in DNA: TGTGCCAGCAGCTTTTTGGGAATTGAGGGCTACACCTTC.

The rearrangement links TRBV5-1 to TRBJ2-3; 15 nucleotides match TRBD2. The V segment lost 2 bases and the J segment 3 bases; nucleotides outside the gene matches: 1. The CDR3 loop spans 16 amino acids. Germline lookup yields CDR1 SGHRS and CDR2 YFSETQ. CDR3 region: CASSFGLAGGTDTQYF. The CDR3 DNA sequence: TGCGCCAGCAGCTTTGGACTAGCGGGGGGGACAGATACGCAGTATTTT.

The chain joins TRBV6-5 to TRBJ1-5; maybe TRBD1 (5 bases). Germline values: CDR1 MNHEY, CDR2 SVGAGI. The CDR3 contains 15 residues. Trimming removed 5 bases from V and 1 base from J, with 12 bases in between. As DNA, the CDR3 is TGTGCCAGCAGTCCCGGGACGGCAAGCAATCAGCCCCAGCATTTT. It is translated as CASSPGTASNQPQHF.

The J gene is TRBJ1-3, the V gene TRBV25-1, with D unresolved. The CDR3 is 15 amino acids. Germline CDR1 reads MGHDK; CDR2 reads SYGVNS. V gave up 4 bases and J gave up 4 bases, with 14 bases separating them. The CDR3 loop is CASSATAIIGNTIYF. The DNA for the CDR3 is TGTGCCAGCAGTGCCACCGCAATTATAGGAAACACCATATATTTT.

The chain employs TRBV29-1 and TRBJ2-7, with D perhaps TRBD1 (6 bases). The CDR3 extends over 13 amino acids. V lost 5 bases to trimming and J lost 0 bases, with 11 bases between them. Germline CDR1 reads SQVTM; CDR2 reads ANQGSEA. The CDR3 DNA is TGCAGCGTTAGGACAGCGAGCTCCTACGAGCAGTACTTC. Amino acid sequence: CSVRTASSYEQYF.

The chain combines TRBV19 with TRBJ1-1, with D possibly being TRBD1 (5 bases). V lost 4 bases, J lost 0 bases, and 18 bases lay in between. The germline CDR1 and CDR2 sequences are LNHDA and SQIVND (reference sequence). This CDR3 spans 17 amino acids. The CDR3 reads CASSTWAGRGMNTEAFF. The CDR3 DNA sequence: TGTGCCAGTAGTACTTGGGCAGGGCGGGGAATGAACACTGAAGCTTTCTTT.

V and J are TRBV11-3 and TRBJ2-5; D is perhaps TRBD1 or TRBD2 (5 bases each). In germline, CDR1 is SGHNT, CDR2 YENEEA. The CDR3 is 17 residues long. Trimming left V 0 bases short and J 7 bases short, with 21 bases between. CDR3 loop: CASSLDPKVRGRWTQYF. The CDR3, as DNA: TGTGCCAGCAGCTTAGATCCTAAAGTTCGGGGCCGGTGGACCCAGTACTTC.

This chain links TRBV5-1 with TRBJ2-5, with a weak D call TRBD2 (6 bases). This CDR3 region has 18 residues. CDR1 is SGHRS and CDR2 is YFSETQ in the germline V gene. V was shortened by 0 bases and J by 0 bases, with 18 bases between the two germline ends. CDR3 DNA sequence: TGCGCCAGCAGCTTGGGAGTGACGGGACTCATGTACCAAGAGACCCAGTACTTC. Translating it yields CASSLGVTGLMYQETQYF.

J is TRBJ1-5 and V is TRBV28; D possibly corresponds to TRBD1 (5 bases). CDR3 length equals 15 residues. In germline, CDR1 is MDHEN, CDR2 SYDVKM. The germline V and J ends were trimmed by 8 bases and 1 base, with 15 bases remaining between them. CDR3 coding DNA: TGTGCCAGCGGCTCAGGGAAATTAAGCAATCAGCCCCAGCATTTT. Translation gives CASGSGKLSNQPQHF.

This clone occurred once. The rearrangement links TRBV28 to TRBJ2-5; D not certain. Germline values: CDR1 MDHEN, CDR2 SYDVKM. Trimming removed 5 bases at V and 11 bases at J, with 21 bases between. The CDR3 sequence is 14 residues long. The CDR3: CASSLTLAYKVQYF. CDR3 in DNA: TGTGCCAGCAGTCTCACCCTCGCCTACAAGGTGCAGTACTTC.

The J gene is TRBJ1-2, the V gene TRBV10-3; unclear D gene. The CDR3 sequence is 13 residues long. V was trimmed by 0 bases and J by 3 bases, leaving 5 bases between them. Germline lookup yields CDR1 ENHRY and CDR2 SYGVKD. This chain's CDR3 is CAISESPDYGYTF. DNA for the CDR3: TGTGCCATCAGTGAGTCGCCCGACTATGGCTACACCTTC.

The genes are TRBV2 and TRBJ2-3; weak D call: TRBD1 (5 bases). Between the trimmed V and J ends, which lost 3 bases and 2 bases, there was a span of 9 bases. Germline CDR1 SNHLY, CDR2 FYNNEI. The CDR3 is made up of 14 amino acids. CDR3 sequence (DNA): TGTGCCAGCAGTGACGTACAGGTCACAGATACGCAGTATTTT. Translation gives CASSDVQVTDTQYF.

The chain recombines TRBV11-2 with TRBJ2-1; 8 nucleotides line up with TRBD1. The CDR3 contains 15 residues. Germline V gives CDR1 SGHAT, CDR2 FQNNGV. J lost 0 bases, V lost 8 bases, and 6 bases had no gene match. CDR3 coding DNA: TGTGCCAGCGCCAGGGGGCCAAGCTCCTACAATGAGCAGTTCTTC. It codes for CASARGPSSYNEQFF.

This chain links TRBV10-1 with TRBJ2-1; D might be TRBD2 (5 bases). Trimming removed 2 bases at V and 6 bases at J, with 17 bases between. Looked up from germline, CDR1 is WNHNN and CDR2 is SYGVQD (reference sequence). This CDR3 comprises 16 residues. The CDR3 spells CASSERVEAPSNEQFF. The CDR3 DNA reads as TGCGCCAGCAGTGAGAGAGTGGAGGCCCCATCCAATGAGCAGTTCTTC.

V gene TRBV6-6 combines with J gene TRBJ1-2; D is possibly TRBD1 (5 bases). Germline CDR1 and CDR2: MNHNY and SVGAGI (reference sequence). This CDR3 has 14 amino acids. The V gene lost 2 bases and the J gene lost 1 base, with 8 bases spanning the gap. CDR3 protein: CASSYGGDNYGYTF. The CDR3 coding sequence is TGTGCCAGCAGTTACGGGGGTGATAACTATGGCTACACCTTC.

The genes are TRBV18 and TRBJ1-2; TRBD1 might be the D (5 bases). V dropped 3 bases and J dropped 7 bases, with 12 bases sitting between them. The CDR3 length is 13 residues. CDR1 and CDR2 from the germline V gene are KGHSH and LQKENI. The CDR3 sequence: CASSPGQGRGYTF. The CDR3, as DNA: TGTGCCAGCTCACCGGGGCAGGGACGTGGCTACACCTTC.

This rearrangement joins TRBV5-1 to TRBJ1-1; 9 bases agree with TRBD1. The ends lost 4 bases at V and 7 bases at J; junction bases unmatched: 11. This CDR3 contains 15 residues. Germline CDR1 reads SGHRS; CDR2 reads YFSETQ. The CDR3 spells CASSGRTGGGNEAFF. DNA for the CDR3: TGCGCCAGCAGCGGGCGAACAGGGGGCGGGAATGAAGCTTTCTTT.

The V and J genes are TRBV20-1 and TRBJ1-4; D is perhaps TRBD1 (5 bases). Trimming removed 1 base at V and 8 bases at J, with 5 bases between. Germline CDR1 reads DFQATT; CDR2 reads SNEGSKA (reference sequence). The length of the CDR3 is 11 residues. CDR3 DNA sequence: TGCAGTGCTAGAGGGGGGGAAAAACTGTTTTTT. Translation gives CSARGGEKLFF.

In its sample, this clone was seen a few times. The chain employs TRBV5-5 and TRBJ1-2, with TRBD1 identical over 9 bases. This CDR3 spans 14 amino acids. V was pared by 5 bases and J by 4 bases, with 6 bases of the junction left unmatched. In germline, CDR1 is SGHKS, CDR2 YYEKEE (reference sequence). The CDR3 protein is CASSPGTGPYGYTF. CDR3 DNA: TGTGCCAGCAGTCCCGGGACAGGGCCCTATGGCTACACCTTC.

The genes are TRBV15 and TRBJ1-1; 12 nucleotides align to TRBD1. After removal of 0 bases from V and 10 bases from J, the junction contained 6 bases not matched to a gene. The CDR3 is 15 residues long. Germline CDR1 LNHNV, CDR2 YYDKDF (reference sequence). The CDR3 DNA reads as TGTGCCACCAGCAGAGATCGGGGACAGGGGGCCCGAGCTTTCTTT. It translates to CATSRDRGQGARAFF.

The chain links TRBV7-9 to TRBJ2-7, with a possible D match to TRBD2 (6 bases). The V end lost 5 bases, the J end lost 1 base, and 18 bases lay between the germline ends. Germline CDR1 SEHNR, CDR2 FQNEAQ (reference sequence). The CDR3 spans 16 residues. CDR3 region: CASSDSGKRASYEQYF. The CDR3 coding sequence is TGTGCCAGCAGCGACTCGGGTAAGCGGGCGTCCTACGAGCAGTACTTC.